This T cell receptor (beta chain) came from a study of regulatory T cells in long-lasting Graves disease. This CDR3 is 16 amino acids long. J gave up 3 bases and V 4 bases, and 8 bases lay outside the gene matches. The sample holds many counts of this clonotype. Its matching antigen is unknown. Study conclusions and caveats: New patients shared some 970 public clonotypes, fewer than the roughly 2,500 shared by persistent patients.

The time point here: newly diagnosed GD, antithyroid drugs for less than 3 months. Researchers made the TCR library from RNA that was extracted from PBMCs. CDR3-region Arm-PCR and iRepertoire HTBI primers produced the TCR beta libraries. Using its own MiXCR run on the multiplex PCR reads, TCRdb lists one record per CDR3 protein. In the table there are 360,000 or so distinct CDR3 sequences, 16% of which are singletons. These records were also assigned to another study, of T cells in Graves' hyperthyroidism and ophthalmopathy.

The sample was peripheral blood mononuclear cells (PBMCs), taken at new diagnosis, from a patient treated with antithyroid drugs. The chain uses TRBV12-3 or TRBV12-4 and TRBJ2-1; 8 nucleotides agree with TRBD1. The sequence was collected from a man aged 35 to 55 with Graves disease. CDR3 amino acids: CASSSWTGNLYNEQFF. The DNA of the CDR3 is TGTGCCAGCAGTTCCTGGACAGGGAACCTCTACAATGAGCAGTTCTTC.